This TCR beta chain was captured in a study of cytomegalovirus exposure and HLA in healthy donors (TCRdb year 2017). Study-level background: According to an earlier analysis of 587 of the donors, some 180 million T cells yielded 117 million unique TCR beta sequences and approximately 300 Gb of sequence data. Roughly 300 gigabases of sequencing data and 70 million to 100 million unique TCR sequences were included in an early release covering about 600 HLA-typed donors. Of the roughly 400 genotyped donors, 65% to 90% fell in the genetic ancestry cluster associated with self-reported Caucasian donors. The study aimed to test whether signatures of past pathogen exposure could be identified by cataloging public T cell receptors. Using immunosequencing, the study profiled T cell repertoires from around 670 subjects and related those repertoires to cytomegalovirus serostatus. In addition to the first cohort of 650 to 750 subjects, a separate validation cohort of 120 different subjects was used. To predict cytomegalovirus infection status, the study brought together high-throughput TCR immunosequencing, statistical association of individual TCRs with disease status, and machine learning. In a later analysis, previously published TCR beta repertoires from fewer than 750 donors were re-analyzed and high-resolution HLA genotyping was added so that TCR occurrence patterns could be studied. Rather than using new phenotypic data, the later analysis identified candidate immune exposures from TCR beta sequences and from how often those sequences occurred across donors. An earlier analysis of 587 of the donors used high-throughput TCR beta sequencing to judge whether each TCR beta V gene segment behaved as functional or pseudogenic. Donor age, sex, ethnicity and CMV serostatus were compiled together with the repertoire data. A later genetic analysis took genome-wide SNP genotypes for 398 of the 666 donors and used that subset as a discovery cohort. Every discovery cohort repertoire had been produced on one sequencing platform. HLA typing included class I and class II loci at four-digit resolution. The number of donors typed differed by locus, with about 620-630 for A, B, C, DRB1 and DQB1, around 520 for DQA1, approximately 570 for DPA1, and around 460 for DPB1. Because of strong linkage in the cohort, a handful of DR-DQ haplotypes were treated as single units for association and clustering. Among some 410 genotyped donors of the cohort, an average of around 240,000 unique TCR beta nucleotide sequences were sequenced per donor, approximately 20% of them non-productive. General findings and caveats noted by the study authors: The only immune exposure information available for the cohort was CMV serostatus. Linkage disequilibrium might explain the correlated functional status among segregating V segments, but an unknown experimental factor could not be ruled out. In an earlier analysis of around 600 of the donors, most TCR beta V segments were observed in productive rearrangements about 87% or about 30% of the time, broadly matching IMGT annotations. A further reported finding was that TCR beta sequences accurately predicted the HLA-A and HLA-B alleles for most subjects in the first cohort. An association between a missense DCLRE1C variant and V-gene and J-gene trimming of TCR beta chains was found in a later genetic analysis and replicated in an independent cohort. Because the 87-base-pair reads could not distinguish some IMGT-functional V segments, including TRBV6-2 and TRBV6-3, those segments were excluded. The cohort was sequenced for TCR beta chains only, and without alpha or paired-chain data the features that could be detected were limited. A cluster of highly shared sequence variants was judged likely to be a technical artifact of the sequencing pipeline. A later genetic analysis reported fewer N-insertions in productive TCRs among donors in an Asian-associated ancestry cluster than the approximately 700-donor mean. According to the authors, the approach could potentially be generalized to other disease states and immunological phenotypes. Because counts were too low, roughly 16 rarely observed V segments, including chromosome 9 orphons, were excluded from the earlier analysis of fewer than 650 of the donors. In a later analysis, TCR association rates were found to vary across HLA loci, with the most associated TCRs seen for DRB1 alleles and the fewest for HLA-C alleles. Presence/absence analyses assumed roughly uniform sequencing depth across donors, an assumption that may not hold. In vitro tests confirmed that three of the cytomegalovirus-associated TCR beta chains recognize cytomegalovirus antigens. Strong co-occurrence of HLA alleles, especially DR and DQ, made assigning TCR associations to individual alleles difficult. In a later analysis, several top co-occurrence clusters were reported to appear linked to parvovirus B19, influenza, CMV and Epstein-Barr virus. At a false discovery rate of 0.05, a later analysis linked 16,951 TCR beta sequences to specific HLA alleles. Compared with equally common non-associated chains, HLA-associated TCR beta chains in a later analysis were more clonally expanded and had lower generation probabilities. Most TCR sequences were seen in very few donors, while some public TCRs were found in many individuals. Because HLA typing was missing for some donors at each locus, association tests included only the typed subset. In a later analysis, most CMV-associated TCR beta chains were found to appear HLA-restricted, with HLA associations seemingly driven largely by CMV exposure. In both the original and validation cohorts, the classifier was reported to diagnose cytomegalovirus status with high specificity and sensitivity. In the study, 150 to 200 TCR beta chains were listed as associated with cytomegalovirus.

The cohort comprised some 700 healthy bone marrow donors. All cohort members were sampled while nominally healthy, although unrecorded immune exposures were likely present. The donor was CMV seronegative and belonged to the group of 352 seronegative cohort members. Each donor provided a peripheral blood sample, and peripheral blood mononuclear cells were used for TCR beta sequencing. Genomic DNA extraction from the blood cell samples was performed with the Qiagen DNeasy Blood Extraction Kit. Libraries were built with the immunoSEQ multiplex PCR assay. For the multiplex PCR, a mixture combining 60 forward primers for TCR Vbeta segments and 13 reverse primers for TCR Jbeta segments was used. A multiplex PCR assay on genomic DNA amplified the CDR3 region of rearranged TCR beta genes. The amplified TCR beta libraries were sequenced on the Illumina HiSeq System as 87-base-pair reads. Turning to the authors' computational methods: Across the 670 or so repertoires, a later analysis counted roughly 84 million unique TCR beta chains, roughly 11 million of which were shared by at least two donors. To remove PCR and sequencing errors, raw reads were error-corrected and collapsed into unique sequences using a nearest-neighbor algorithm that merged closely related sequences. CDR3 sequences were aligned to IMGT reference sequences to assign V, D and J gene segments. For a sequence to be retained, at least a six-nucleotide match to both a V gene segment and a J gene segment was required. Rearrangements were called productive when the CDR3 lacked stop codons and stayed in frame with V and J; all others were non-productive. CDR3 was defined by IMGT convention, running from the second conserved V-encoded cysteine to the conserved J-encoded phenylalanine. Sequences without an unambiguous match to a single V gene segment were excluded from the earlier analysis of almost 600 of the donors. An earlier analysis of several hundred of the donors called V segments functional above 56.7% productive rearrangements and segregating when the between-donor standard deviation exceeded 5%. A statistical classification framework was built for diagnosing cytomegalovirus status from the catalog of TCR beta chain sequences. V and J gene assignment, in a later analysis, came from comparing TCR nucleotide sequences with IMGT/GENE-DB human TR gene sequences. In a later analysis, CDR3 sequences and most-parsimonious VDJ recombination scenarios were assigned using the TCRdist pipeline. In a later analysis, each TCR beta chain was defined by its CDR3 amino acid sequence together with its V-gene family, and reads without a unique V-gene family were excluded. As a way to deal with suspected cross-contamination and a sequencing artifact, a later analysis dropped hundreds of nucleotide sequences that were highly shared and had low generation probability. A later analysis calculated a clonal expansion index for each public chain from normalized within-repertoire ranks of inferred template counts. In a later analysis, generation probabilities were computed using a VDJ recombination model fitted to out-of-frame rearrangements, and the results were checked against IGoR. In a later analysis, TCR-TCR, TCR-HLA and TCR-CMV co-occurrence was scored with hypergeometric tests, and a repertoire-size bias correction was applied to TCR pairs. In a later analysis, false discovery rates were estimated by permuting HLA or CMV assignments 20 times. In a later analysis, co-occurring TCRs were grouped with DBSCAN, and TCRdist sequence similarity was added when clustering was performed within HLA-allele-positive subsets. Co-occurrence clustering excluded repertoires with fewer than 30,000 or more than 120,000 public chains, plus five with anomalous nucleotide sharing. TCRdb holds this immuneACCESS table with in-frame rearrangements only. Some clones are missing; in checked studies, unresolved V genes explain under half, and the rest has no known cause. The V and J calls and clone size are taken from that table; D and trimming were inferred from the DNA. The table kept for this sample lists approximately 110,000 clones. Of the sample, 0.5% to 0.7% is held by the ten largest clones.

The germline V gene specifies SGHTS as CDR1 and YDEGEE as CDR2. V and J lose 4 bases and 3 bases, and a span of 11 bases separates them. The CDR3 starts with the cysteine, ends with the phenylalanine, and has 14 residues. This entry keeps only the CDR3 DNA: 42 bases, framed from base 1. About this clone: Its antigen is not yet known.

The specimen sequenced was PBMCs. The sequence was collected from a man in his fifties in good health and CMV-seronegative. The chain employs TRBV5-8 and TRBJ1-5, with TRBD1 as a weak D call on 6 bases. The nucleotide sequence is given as TGTGCCAGCAGCCTGAGGGGGATCAATCAGCCCCAGCATTTT. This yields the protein CASSLRGINQPQHF. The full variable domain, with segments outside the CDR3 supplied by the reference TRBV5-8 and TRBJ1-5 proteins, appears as EAGVTQSPTHLIKTRGQQATLRCSPISGHTSVYWYQQALGLGLQFLLWYDEGEERNRGNFPPRFSGRQFPNYSSELNVNALELEDSALYLCASSLRGINQPQHFGDGTRLSIL.